These 17 T cell receptor beta chains were all obtained from the same sample, sequenced in a study of shared clonotypes between healthy human individuals (dated by TCRdb to 2018 to 2021). To prepare the library, the immunoSEQ multiplex PCR assay was applied. Entries here come from immuneACCESS through TCRdb and include only in-frame sequences with V and J called. Some clones fail to appear in such tables; in the studies checked, an unresolved V gene covers under half of the shortfall, and the cause of the remainder is unknown. This sample gives roughly 2.5 million clones in total; more than 90% of them show up just once. The top ten constitute roughly 0.13% of the sample. The sequenced sample consisted of naive CD4+ T cells sorted from blood. The intended sense of this specimen's cell subset or site label: CD45RA+ positively selected. Receptors originate from a young man in good health.

The chain carries TRBV19 and TRBJ2-5; the match to TRBD1 covers 8 bases. J gave up 5 bases and V 7 bases, and 6 bases lay outside the gene matches. CDR1 LNHDA and CDR2 SQIVND come from the germline V gene (reference sequence). CDR3 length: 13 amino acids. The CDR3 here is CASNPGGGETQYF. The CDR3 nucleotides are TGTGCCAGTAACCCAGGGGGCGGCGAGACCCAGTACTTC.

This chain connects TRBV18 to TRBJ1-5; no reliable D call. Germline loops: CDR1 KGHSH, CDR2 LQKENI. CDR3 length: 14 residues. The V end was cut by 3 bases, the J end by 6 bases, with 12 bases between. The CDR3 loop is CASSPREAFQPQHF. CDR3 bases: TGTGCCAGCTCACCCCGAGAGGCATTTCAGCCCCAGCATTTT.

V usage is TRBV2 and J usage is TRBJ1-6; D remains ambiguous. V was pared by 6 bases and J by 9 bases, with 9 bases between. There are 12 residues in the CDR3. CDR1 and CDR2 from the germline V gene are SNHLY and FYNNEI. CDR3 sequence (DNA): TGTGCCAGCAGACTCTCAACTTCACCCCTCCACTTT. This codes for CASRLSTSPLHF.

This chain links TRBV11-2 with TRBJ2-5, with D maybe TRBD2 (5 bases). The germline V and J ends were trimmed by 8 bases and 7 bases, with 23 bases remaining between them. Germline CDR1 reads SGHAT; CDR2 reads FQNNGV. The CDR3 has 15 amino acids. The CDR3 spells CASSPGSIQLGTQYF. The DNA for the CDR3 is TGTGCCAGCTCCCCGGGTTCGATTCAACTAGGGACCCAGTACTTC.

Notes on this clone: Other DNA sequences within the sample encode an identical CDR3. The CDR3 here is CASSLEGTAKNIQYF. The CDR3 DNA is TGCGCCAGCAGCTTAGAGGGGACCGCCAAAAACATTCAGTACTTC. This rearrangement joins TRBV5-1 to TRBJ2-4, with D perhaps being TRBD1 or TRBD2 (5 bases each). V lost 2 bases to trimming and J lost 1 base, with 10 bases between them. The germline CDR1 and CDR2 sequences are SGHRS and YFSETQ. The CDR3 has 15 residues.

This sequence joins TRBV7-8 and TRBJ2-5; the match to TRBD2 covers 10 bases. After removal of 5 bases from V and 1 base from J, the junction contained 13 bases not matched to a gene. The CDR3 runs 18 residues. CDR1 SGHVS and CDR2 FQNEAQ come from the germline V gene. The CDR3 loop reads CASSARTSGAAFQETQYF. In DNA form, the CDR3 reads TGTGCCAGCAGCGCAAGGACTAGCGGAGCGGCTTTCCAAGAGACCCAGTACTTC.

This chain joins TRBV4-3 and TRBJ1-2; 8 bases fit TRBD1. Germline CDR1 is LGHNA and CDR2 is YSLEER. V was pared by 0 bases and J by 4 bases, with 4 bases of the junction left unmatched. The CDR3 spans 15 residues. The CDR3 region has the DNA TGCGCCAGCAGCCAAGAGCCAGGGGGCGGCTATGGCTACACCTTC. Its protein product is CASSQEPGGGYGYTF.

The V call is TRBV19, the J call TRBJ1-5; D gene unclear. CDR3 size: 16 residues. Looked up from germline, CDR1 is LNHDA and CDR2 is SQIVND (reference sequence). V shed 1 base and J shed 1 base, with 11 bases lying between them. CDR3 loop: CASSIVGGFSNQPQHF. The CDR3 nucleotides read TGTGCCAGTAGTATAGTCGGAGGATTCAGCAATCAGCCCCAGCATTTT.

This sequence joins TRBV30 and TRBJ2-3; D not certain. The germline gives CDR1 GTSNPN, CDR2 SVGIG (reference sequence). Trimming stripped 7 bases from V and 2 bases from J, with 13 bases between. This CDR3 comprises 13 residues. CDR3 region: CALERDFTDTQYF. The CDR3 bases are TGTGCCTTAGAAAGAGACTTCACAGATACGCAGTATTTT.

On this clone: Different DNA sequences within this sample yield the same CDR3. V and J are TRBV5-1 and TRBJ2-7; maybe TRBD1 (5 bases). Per germline, CDR1 SGHRS and CDR2 YFSETQ. V gave up 4 bases and J gave up 2 bases, with 10 bases separating them. CDR3 length: 13 amino acids. The CDR3 nucleotides read TGCGCCAGCAGCCCCGACAGTACCTACGAGCAGTACTTC. This codes for CASSPDSTYEQYF.

This chain connects TRBV5-5 to TRBJ2-7; possibly TRBD2 for D (7 bases). The germline gives CDR1 SGHKS, CDR2 YYEKEE (reference sequence). The CDR3 totals 15 residues. The V gene lost 1 base and the J gene lost 3 bases, with 14 bases spanning the gap. CDR3: CASSLLSGGIYEQYF. Here the CDR3 DNA reads TGTGCCAGCAGCTTGCTGTCGGGGGGCATCTACGAGCAGTACTTC. The complete variable domain, with remaining parts taken from reference TRBV5-5 and TRBJ2-7, reads DAGVTQSPTHLIKTRGQQVTLRCSPISGHKSVSWYQQVLGQGPQFIFQYYEKEERGRGNFPDRFSARQFPNYSSELNVNALLLGDSALYLCASSLLSGGIYEQYFGPGTRLTVT.

The J gene is TRBJ2-1, the V gene TRBV6-1, with D perhaps TRBD2 (5 bases). The CDR3 runs 14 residues. Trimming shortened V by 2 bases and J by 7 bases, and 12 bases separated the two germline ends. Per germline, CDR1 MNHNS and CDR2 SASEGT. CDR3 nucleotide sequence: TGTGCCAGCAGTGAATCTAGCAGTCCTAATGAGCAGTTCTTC. It yields the protein CASSESSSPNEQFF.

The chain carries TRBV6-6 and TRBJ2-1, with TRBD1 as a possible D gene (5 bases). Looked up from germline, CDR1 is MNHNY and CDR2 is SVGAGI (reference sequence). Trimming left V 5 bases short and J 4 bases short, with 9 bases between. CDR3 length equals 13 residues. The CDR3 sequence is CASSLDSYNEQFF. CDR3 in DNA: TGTGCCAGCAGTCTTGACAGTTACAATGAGCAGTTCTTC.

The V and J genes are TRBV10-3 and TRBJ1-4; D is unresolved. Germline CDR1 reads ENHRY; CDR2 reads SYGVKD. The CDR3 runs 15 residues. Trimming stripped 3 bases from V and 3 bases from J, with 11 bases between. The CDR3 coding sequence is TGTGCCATCAGTGATGGAGGGATGGCTAATGAAAAACTGTTTTTT. Translation gives CAISDGGMANEKLFF.

The chain carries TRBV5-6 and TRBJ2-7; D gene uncertain. Germline values: CDR1 SGHDT, CDR2 YYEEEE. This CDR3 region has 11 residues. Trimming took 1 base from V and 8 from J, leaving 7 bases between them. The DNA of the CDR3 is TGTGCCAGCAGCTTGTTCGGACAGCAGTACTTC. This encodes CASSLFGQQYF.

The table lists this clone with a count of one. The chain uses TRBV12-5 and TRBJ2-4, with 9 bases matching TRBD1. Germline CDR1 is LGHNT and CDR2 is FRNRAP. CDR3 length: 15 amino acids. The trim removed 5 bases at V and 8 bases at J, leaving 10 bases unmatched. CDR3 region: CASGIGTGPRDIQYF. CDR3 bases: TGTGCTAGTGGTATCGGGACAGGGCCCAGGGACATTCAGTACTTC.

V gene TRBV5-1 combines with J gene TRBJ1-1, with 7 bases lining up with TRBD1. CDR1 is SGHRS and CDR2 is YFSETQ in the germline V gene. The CDR3 loop spans 13 amino acids. With 1 base clipped from V and 7 bases from J, the junction kept 4 bases outside the gene matches. In DNA form, the CDR3 reads TGCGCCAGCAGCTTGACAGGGGAGGGTGAAGCTTTCTTT. Amino acids: CASSLTGEGEAFF.